This entry features one TCR beta chain sequence. CDR3 length: 12 amino acids. Germline values: CDR1 SGHNT, CDR2 YYREEE (reference sequence). This specimen comes from a study of cytomegalovirus exposure and HLA in healthy donors. Vbeta (60) and Jbeta (13) primers were used in the PCR. Profiling relied on immunoSEQ multiplex PCR, and the TCRdb table lists in-frame clones only, not all of them. This sample carries under 200,000 clones, roughly 80% of them seen once, and the ten largest clones take 4.9%. The chain uses TRBV5-4 and TRBJ2-2; perhaps TRBD1 as D (5 bases). The specimen sequenced was PBMCs. The receptor was isolated from a male donor in good health and CMV-seronegative. The CDR3 loop is CAGQSNTGELFF. As DNA, the CDR3 is TGTGCGGGGCAATCGAACACCGGGGAGCTGTTTTTT.